These T cell receptor beta chains were read from a single sample in a study of shared clonotypes between healthy human individuals. Sequencing used immunoSEQ multiplex PCR; TCRdb keeps in-frame clones, though not all of them. The table has about 1 million clones, roughly 75% seen once. The sequenced sample consisted of memory CD4+ T cells sorted from blood. The receptors were gathered from a man aged 18 to 29 in good health. Both conserved end residues are part of each CDR3. Each record gives: D gene, CDR3 length, J gene, clone size, V gene, CDR3 DNA, CDR3 protein. A D gene is named only where the DNA matches it firmly. Not every row has a clone size; where given, it reads once, few, many or a size class.

.,16,TRBJ1-5,.,TRBV7-2,TGTGCCAGCAGCTTAGCGCGAGGGAGGAGAGATCAGCCCCAGCATTTT,CASSLARGRRDQPQHF
.,14,TRBJ1-1,.,TRBV7-8,TGTGCCAGCAGCGCCCAGACAGCGAACACTGAAGCTTTCTTT,CASSAQTANTEAFF
.,11,TRBJ2-1,once,TRBV11-2,TGTGCCAGCAGAGGGTACAATGAGCAGTTCTTC,CASRGYNEQFF
.,16,TRBJ1-6,.,TRBV15,TGTGCCACCAGCAGAGGGTCAACAGGGCGGAATTCACCCCTCCACTTT,CATSRGSTGRNSPLHF
.,13,TRBJ2-2,.,TRBV5-4,TGTGCCAGCAGCCGAGATGACACCGGGGAGCTGTTTTTT,CASSRDDTGELFF
.,12,TRBJ1-1,.,TRBV5-6,TGTGCCAGCAGCTTGGTAAAGACTGAAGCTTTCTTT,CASSLVKTEAFF
TRBD2,14,TRBJ2-7,.,TRBV27,TGTGCCAGCAGTTTACTAGCGGGTAGACACGAGCAGTACTTC,CASSLLAGRHEQYF
.,13,TRBJ1-5,.,TRBV2,TGTGCCAGCGACGCCGCTGAAGGTCAGCCCCAGCATTTT,CASDAAEGQPQHF
.,16,TRBJ1-3,few,TRBV5-6,TGTGCCAGCAGCCACGATGCAGGGTACTCTGGAAACACCATATATTTT,CASSHDAGYSGNTIYF
TRBD2,17,TRBJ2-7,.,TRBV27,TGTGCCAGCAGTTTAAAATATTCAAGCGGGAGCGGGTACGAGCAGTACTTC,CASSLKYSSGSGYEQYF
.,14,TRBJ2-3,.,TRBV2,TGTGCCTCAGCAATGCAGGGAGGCACAGATACGCAGTATTTT,CASAMQGGTDTQYF
.,15,TRBJ1-6,few,TRBV2,TGTGCCAGCAGTGCCCCCGGGAAACTTAATTCACCCCTCCACTTT,CASSAPGKLNSPLHF
.,14,TRBJ1-3,.,TRBV28,TGTGCCAGCAGTTTATTGGCCAGGGGAAACACCATATATTTT,CASSLLARGNTIYF
TRBD1,16,TRBJ2-2,.,TRBV7-9,TGTGCCAGCAGTCGGAATACAGGGGGAGGAACCGGGGAGCTGTTTTTT,CASSRNTGGGTGELFF
.,16,TRBJ1-1,once,TRBV19,TGTGCCAGTAGTCTCCAATGGGGGCTCCCGAACACTGAAGCTTTCTTT,CASSLQWGLPNTEAFF
TRBD1,14,TRBJ1-6,.,TRBV7-6,TGTGCCAGCAGCTTTACAGGGGGTAATTCACCCCTCCACTTT,CASSFTGGNSPLHF
.,14,TRBJ1-2,many,TRBV4-3,TGCGCCAGCAGCCAAGAATGGACAGAGTATGGCTACACCTTC,CASSQEWTEYGYTF
TRBD2,20,TRBJ2-1,.,TRBV9,TGTGCCAGCAGCTCCCAAGGAGGGTCTGGGACTAGCGGCCGTAACAATGAGCAGTTCTTC,CASSSQGGSGTSGRNNEQFF
.,17,TRBJ1-2,.,TRBV4-1,TGCGCCAGCAGCCAAGATGCAGGGAACTTAGCTAACTATGGCTACACCTTC,CASSQDAGNLANYGYTF
TRBD1,16,TRBJ2-7,.,TRBV18,TGTGCCAGCTCACCATTCGGACAGGTGAGCTCCTACGAGCAGTACTTC,CASSPFGQVSSYEQYF
.,15,TRBJ1-2,.,TRBV9,TGTGCCAGCAGCGTGAGTCCCGGACAGAGCTATGGCTACACCTTC,CASSVSPGQSYGYTF
.,15,TRBJ2-7,.,TRBV10-2,TGCGCCAGCAGGTATGAGAACAGGGTTCCCTACGAGCAGTACTTC,CASRYENRVPYEQYF
.,13,TRBJ1-1,few,TRBV19,TGTGCCAGTAGCAAAGACCCGCACACTGAAGCTTTCTTT,CASSKDPHTEAFF
.,18,TRBJ1-1,.,TRBV7-3,TGTGCCAGCAGCTCCGAATACAACCTGGGGGCGCCGAACACTGAAGCTTTCTTT,CASSSEYNLGAPNTEAFF
TRBD2,14,TRBJ2-7,once,TRBV18,TGTGCCAGCTCACCAAGGACGGGAGGCTACGAGCAGTACTTC,CASSPRTGGYEQYF
TRBD1,12,TRBJ1-2,.,TRBV29-1,TGCAGCGTGGGCAGACAGGGTGTTGGCTACACCTTC,CSVGRQGVGYTF
.,14,TRBJ2-3,.,TRBV5-1,TGCGCCAGCAGCTTTGGGCATAAAGGCGATACGCAGTATTTT,CASSFGHKGDTQYF
.,15,TRBJ2-3,.,TRBV5-5,TGTGCCAGCAGCCCATCCGGGCAGCGCACAGATACGCAGTATTTT,CASSPSGQRTDTQYF
.,13,TRBJ2-7,.,TRBV28,TGTGCCAGCAGTTTCTCGGACGCCTACGAGCAGTACTTC,CASSFSDAYEQYF
.,14,TRBJ2-6,.,TRBV5-1,TGCGCCAGCAAGCAGGGGACTGGGGCCAACGTCCTGACTTTC,CASKQGTGANVLTF
.,17,TRBJ2-5,.,TRBV28,TGTGCCAGCACCCCTACCCCCCTAGTCGTCTCTCAAGAGACCCAGTACTTC,CASTPTPLVVSQETQYF
.,13,TRBJ1-2,once,TRBV29-1,TGCAGCGTGGACCCTCGGACTTCCTATGGCTACACCTTC,CSVDPRTSYGYTF
TRBD2,16,TRBJ2-7,.,TRBV5-4,TGTGCCAGCAGCCCCGGGGGGGCGGGGGAGGTCTACGAGCAGTACTTC,CASSPGGAGEVYEQYF
.,16,TRBJ1-3,.,TRBV7-9,TGTGCCAGCAGCTTAGAGCTCAAGAGCTCTGGAAACACCATATATTTT,CASSLELKSSGNTIYF